The following is a T cell receptor (beta chain) sequence with its context. Per the study methods: Amplification of reference gene primers was used by the study to estimate nucleated cell counts. Data came from immunoSEQ multiplex PCR; TCRdb stores just in-frame clones and leaves some out. The V and J calls and clone size come from that table; D and trimming were worked out from the DNA. The sample lists more than 250,000 clones, more than 70% occurring once. The sample comes from a study of blood T cell repertoires in COVID-19. Background on the study: Donors in the United States, Italy and Spain gave samples during acute or convalescent COVID-19.

Germline values: CDR1 SGHNT, CDR2 YYREEE (reference sequence). The CDR3 consists of 15 residues. V was clipped by 4 bases and J by 5 bases; unmatched bases: 9. The rearrangement links TRBV5-4 to TRBJ1-1; 9 bases are shared with TRBD1. The sequenced sample was peripheral blood. The sequence derives from a woman in her fifties or sixties with acute or convalescent COVID-19. The CDR3 coding sequence is TGTGCCAGCAGCCGGACAGGGGCCCCGTTTACTGAAGCTTTCTTT. Translated, it gives CASSRTGAPFTEAFF.